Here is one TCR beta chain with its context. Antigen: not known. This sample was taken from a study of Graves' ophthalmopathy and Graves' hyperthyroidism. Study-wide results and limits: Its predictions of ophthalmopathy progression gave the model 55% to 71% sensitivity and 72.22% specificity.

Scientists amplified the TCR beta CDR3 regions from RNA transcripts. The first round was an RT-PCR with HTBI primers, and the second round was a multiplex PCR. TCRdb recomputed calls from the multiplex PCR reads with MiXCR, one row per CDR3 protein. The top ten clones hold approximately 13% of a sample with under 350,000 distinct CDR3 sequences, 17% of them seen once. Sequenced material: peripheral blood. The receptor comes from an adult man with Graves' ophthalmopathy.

CDR3 DNA: TGTGCCAGCAGCATAACAGGGAACAGTTCACCCCTCCACTTT. It specifies CASSITGNSSPLHF. The J gene is TRBJ1-6, the V gene TRBV6-1; tentative D call: TRBD1 (6 bases). Germline assignment: CDR1 MNHNS and CDR2 SASEGT. The CDR3 runs to 14 residues. The V end lost 6 bases, the J end lost 9 bases, and 15 bases lay between the germline ends.